This T cell receptor beta chain is drawn from a study of T cells in Graves' hyperthyroidism and ophthalmopathy. General study points: Ophthalmopathy was separated from stable hyperthyroidism by a 13 V-J model. Model-based prediction identified ophthalmopathy a median about 6 months prior to its onset.

This clonotype was picked up many times. Antigen specificity is unknown. Amplified TCR beta CDR3 regions derived from RNA transcripts. RT-PCR in the first round (using the HTBI primer set) targeted the TCR CDR3. TCRdb recomputed calls from the multiplex PCR reads with MiXCR, one row per CDR3 protein. This table has roughly 660,000 distinct CDR3 sequences, roughly 17% appearing once. Germline lookup yields CDR1 SGHVS and CDR2 FQNEAQ. This CDR3 region has 13 residues. Trimming removed 4 bases at V and 5 bases at J, with 11 bases between. The TCR was taken from a man aged 45 to 65 with Graves' hyperthyroidism. Sequenced: blood. The chain has TRBV7-8 and TRBJ2-5; D might be TRBD1 (6 bases). CDR3 sequence: CASSSRTVETQYF. CDR3 bases: TGTGCCAGCAGCTCGAGGACAGTCGAGACCCAGTACTTC.